This T cell receptor beta chain is drawn from a study of identical twins. Study-wide results and caveats: Researchers reported weaker excess twin sharing in beta out-of-frame sequences. Its conclusions, products of cross-sectional statistical analysis, did not come from following the same donors.

This clonotype has ten or more counts. As yet, its antigen is unknown. After template switching added a universal primer site, the resulting cDNA carried unique molecular identifiers. TCRdb reanalysed the 5' RACE reads using MiXCR and keeps one entry per CDR3 protein. The profile shows roughly 710,000 distinct CDR3 sequences, 5.5% to 6.5% of them singletons. Every one of the donors was a healthy Caucasian. The sequence was obtained from a man in his late teens or twenties in good health. The material sequenced was naive T cells sorted from blood.

DNA of the CDR3: TGTGCCAGCAGTCTAGCGGGAGGGCCAGGGACCCAGTACTTC. As protein: CASSLAGGPGTQYF. This sequence joins TRBV6-1 and TRBJ2-5, with TRBD2 matching over 12 bases. Germline loops: CDR1 MNHNS, CDR2 SASEGT. The CDR3 totals 14 residues. The ends lost 5 bases at V and 7 bases at J; junction bases unmatched: 5.